This T cell receptor beta chain comes out of a study of cytomegalovirus exposure and HLA in healthy donors. The PCR contained 60 Vbeta and 13 Jbeta primers. Sequencing was performed with immunoSEQ multiplex PCR; in TCRdb, only in-frame clones are kept and a portion is missing. The sample lists approximately 150,000 clones, about 79% seen once, with 1.5% to 2% in the top ten. Study-level findings and limits: Reports indicate that TCR beta sequences accurately predicted the HLA-A and HLA-B alleles of most subjects.

Germline CDR1 reads SGDLS; CDR2 reads YYNGEE. V was pared by 3 bases and J by 4 bases, with 19 bases between. The CDR3 is 16 residues long. Only a few counts were recorded for this clone. The target antigen is unknown. The V call is TRBV9, the J call TRBJ1-2; tentatively, D is TRBD1 (6 bases). The source is a woman between 25 and 40 years old in good health and CMV-seronegative. The specimen sequenced was PBMCs. The CDR3 DNA reads TGTGCCAGCAGCGCAGGGGTGGTTTCGTCGCCCTATGGCTACACCTTC. Translated: CASSAGVVSSPYGYTF.